The following is a TCR beta chain sequence with its context. This sample stems from a study of blood T cell repertoires in COVID-19. Across the whole study: The samples span acute and convalescent COVID-19 from the United States, Italy and Spain. T cells, B-cell-depleted T cells, or PBMCs supplied cDNA or gDNA.

The ends lost 10 bases at V and 5 bases at J; junction bases unmatched: 20. CDR1 and CDR2 (germline): LNHDA, SQIVND (reference sequence). The CDR3 is 17 residues long. Clinical history as reported by participants underpinned cohort assignment. During the 2 weeks before they entered the study, exposed participants had met someone with a PCR-confirmed or clinician-diagnosed COVID-19 case. Profiling relied on immunoSEQ multiplex PCR, and the TCRdb table lists in-frame clones only, not all of them. This table holds 130,000 to 150,000 clones, 84% found once. This sequence joins TRBV19 and TRBJ2-3, with TRBD2 identical over 8 bases. The specimen sequenced was PBMCs or T cells enriched from blood (not recorded which). The receptor was isolated from a woman in her forties or fifties who had been exposed to COVID-19. This CDR3 is CATSPPPGLGALDTQYF. CDR3 nucleotide sequence: TGTGCCACCTCCCCCCCACCGGGACTAGGCGCGTTAGATACGCAGTATTTT.